The 21 T cell receptor beta chains reported below all come from one sample, sequenced in a study of cytomegalovirus exposure and HLA in healthy donors. The primer mix had 60 Vbeta and 13 Jbeta primers. Sequenced by immunoSEQ multiplex PCR; TCRdb stores in-frame clones only, minus some. The sample holds around 67,000 clones, around 61% seen once. Sequenced: PBMCs. All receptors come from a woman in her forties or fifties in good health and CMV-seronegative.

The V and J genes are TRBV5-1 and TRBJ2-5; D is ambiguous. V was pared by 1 base and J by 5 bases, with 12 bases between. The CDR3 covers 14 residues. CDR1 is SGHRS, CDR2 YFSETQ, per germline. The chain's CDR3 is CASSLFGSTETQYF. Written as DNA, the CDR3 is TGCGCCAGCAGCTTGTTCGGGTCCACGGAGACCCAGTACTTC.

This clone was recorded once. The CDR3 reads CASSAPGGPLHEQYF. In nucleotides, the CDR3 is TGTGCCAGCAGCGCTCCCGGGGGGCCTCTGCACGAGCAGTACTTC. The chain carries TRBV5-6 and TRBJ2-7; the D gene is possibly TRBD2 (7 bases). CDR1 and CDR2 (germline): SGHDT, YYEEEE. V was cut by 4 bases and J by 5 bases, with 19 bases left in between. The CDR3 has 15 residues.

This clone was observed a few times. This rearrangement joins TRBV7-9 to TRBJ2-7; TRBD2 matches 7 bases. CDR1 is SEHNR, CDR2 FQNEAQ, per germline (reference sequence). This CDR3 comprises 16 residues. Losses at the gene ends were 0 bases for V and 2 bases for J; bases not matched to a gene: 7. In DNA form, the CDR3 reads TGTGCCAGCAGCTTAGCGCTCGGGGGGATCCCCTACGAGCAGTACTTC. Its translation is CASSLALGGIPYEQYF.

This chain joins TRBV28 and TRBJ1-4, with 7 bases that match TRBD1. J gave up 0 bases and V 7 bases, and 8 bases lay outside the gene matches. This CDR3 has 16 amino acids. Germline lookup yields CDR1 MDHEN and CDR2 SYDVKM. CDR3 nucleotide sequence: TGTGCCAGCACCGCATGGGACAGTTCAACTAATGAAAAACTGTTTTTT. Its protein product is CASTAWDSSTNEKLFF.

The V call is TRBV5-4, the J call TRBJ2-6, with 14 bases that match TRBD2. This CDR3 has 18 amino acids. Germline values: CDR1 SGHNT, CDR2 YYREEE (reference sequence). Trimming cost V 4 bases and J 2 bases; bases outside gene matches: 5. CDR3 residues: CASSPPGLAGAGANVLTF. The DNA for the CDR3 is TGTGCCAGCAGCCCCCCGGGACTAGCGGGAGCTGGGGCCAACGTCCTGACTTTC.

The genes are TRBV30 and TRBJ2-7, with D perhaps TRBD2 (6 bases). This CDR3 comprises 14 residues. V was clipped by 2 bases and J by 4 bases, with 15 bases between them. CDR1 is GTSNPN and CDR2 is SVGIG in the germline V gene (reference sequence). CDR3: CAWSSKTSGYEQYF. The CDR3 DNA sequence: TGTGCCTGGAGTTCCAAGACTAGTGGGTACGAGCAGTACTTC.

V and J are TRBV29-1 and TRBJ2-3; no reliable D call. Germline V gives CDR1 SQVTM, CDR2 ANQGSEA. The CDR3 is 12 amino acids. V lost 4 bases to trimming and J lost 1 base, with 6 bases between them. The CDR3 reads CSVVWRTDTQYF. CDR3 coding DNA: TGCAGCGTTGTCTGGCGCACAGATACGCAGTATTTT.

The chain links TRBV28 to TRBJ1-1; a weak D match, TRBD1 (5 bases). CDR1 is MDHEN and CDR2 is SYDVKM in the germline V gene. The CDR3 consists of 17 residues. Trimming left V 8 bases short and J 4 bases short, with 26 bases between. CDR3 residues: CASPPTTGDAVATEAFF. CDR3 DNA: TGTGCCAGCCCCCCGACCACGGGGGACGCTGTGGCCACTGAAGCTTTCTTT.

The chain carries TRBV7-6 and TRBJ2-5, with a possible D match to TRBD1 (6 bases). Germline CDR1 and CDR2: SGHVS and FNYEAQ. This CDR3 spans 14 amino acids. V lost 5 bases, J lost 5 bases, and 15 bases lay in between. The CDR3 bases are TGTGCCAGCAGCCCAGGACAGTCTGGGGAGACCCAGTACTTC. Amino acid sequence: CASSPGQSGETQYF.

The chain employs TRBV4-1 and TRBJ2-7; 7 bases fit TRBD1. The V gene's germline CDR1 is MGHRA and CDR2 YSYEKL. V trimming: 3 bases; J trimming: 4 bases; junction bases outside the gene matches: 9. This CDR3 contains 15 residues. The CDR3 protein is CASSQMDRLRYEQYF. The DNA of the CDR3 is TGCGCCAGCAGCCAGATGGACAGGCTCCGGTACGAGCAGTACTTC.

The chain recombines TRBV9 with TRBJ2-7, with D perhaps matching TRBD1 (5 bases). Germline V gene sequence: CDR1 SGDLS, CDR2 YYNGEE. Trimming left V 1 base short and J 2 bases short, with 10 bases between. CDR3 length: 14 residues. The CDR3 DNA reads as TGTGCCAGCAGCGTACAGGGCGTGCCCTACGAGCAGTACTTC. Translation: CASSVQGVPYEQYF.

This sequence joins TRBV29-1 and TRBJ2-1; TRBD2 aligns across 7 bases. The CDR3 is made up of 20 amino acids. The trim removed 1 base at V and 4 bases at J, leaving 22 bases unmatched. Per the germline V gene, CDR1 is SQVTM and CDR2 is ANQGSEA. The chain's CDR3 is CSVEGSGYSWAERDYNEQFF. The CDR3 region has the DNA TGCAGCGTTGAAGGAAGCGGATACTCATGGGCTGAGCGGGATTACAATGAGCAGTTCTTC.

The chain couples TRBV5-1 to TRBJ2-2; 8 nucleotides align to TRBD2. The V and J ends lost 5 bases and 0 bases, in that order; junction bases with no gene match: 0. This CDR3 spans 14 amino acids. Looked up from germline, CDR1 is SGHRS and CDR2 is YFSETQ. CDR3 sequence: CASRTSANTGELFF. The CDR3, as DNA: TGCGCCAGCAGGACTAGCGCGAACACCGGGGAGCTGTTTTTT.

This clone was detected only once. The genes are TRBV28 and TRBJ1-5; TRBD1 is a possible D gene (5 bases). CDR3 length: 19 amino acids. With 3 bases removed from V and 0 bases from J, the gap between germline ends came to 21 bases. From germline, CDR1 is MDHEN and CDR2 SYDVKM. As DNA, the CDR3 is TGTGCCAGCAGTTTCCCCCACGGCGGACCAGGGTATAGCAATCAGCCCCAGCATTTT. This gives the protein CASSFPHGGPGYSNQPQHF. The complete variable domain, with remaining parts taken from reference TRBV28 and TRBJ1-5, reads DVKVTQSSRYLVKRTGEKVFLECVQDMDHENMFWYRQDPGLGLRLIYFSYDVKMKEKGDIPEGYSVSREKKERFSLILESASTNQTSMYLCASSFPHGGPGYSNQPQHFGDGTRLSIL.

V and J are TRBV27 and TRBJ1-1; 7 bases map to TRBD1. The V gene end was trimmed by 6 bases and the J gene end by 0 bases; junction bases not matched to a gene: 13. CDR3 length: 17 amino acids. CDR1 and CDR2 from the germline V gene are MNHEY and SMNVEV (reference sequence). The CDR3 sequence: CASSPGQWTGLNTEAFF. The CDR3 region has the DNA TGTGCCAGCAGCCCAGGCCAATGGACAGGCCTGAACACTGAAGCTTTCTTT.

J is TRBJ2-1 and V is TRBV30, with TRBD2 matching over 8 bases. The J segment lost 4 bases and the V segment lost 1 base, leaving 3 bases of the junction unmatched. The CDR3 runs 14 residues. Germline loops: CDR1 GTSNPN, CDR2 SVGIG (reference sequence). The CDR3 sequence is CAWSEGGRYNEQFF. The CDR3 nucleotides read TGTGCCTGGAGTGAGGGCGGGAGGTACAATGAGCAGTTCTTC.

This rearrangement joins TRBV15 to TRBJ2-5; possible D gene TRBD1, 5 bases. V was cut by 0 bases and J by 10 bases, with 9 bases left in between. The CDR3 length is 12 residues. Germline CDR1 is LNHNV and CDR2 is YYDKDF (reference sequence). CDR3 nucleotides: TGTGCCACCAGCAGAGATAGGGGAAACCAGTACTTC. Translation gives CATSRDRGNQYF.

This CDR3 reads CSVDQGTGGNEQFF. The CDR3 DNA sequence: TGCAGCGTTGATCAGGGAACGGGAGGGAATGAGCAGTTCTTC. J is TRBJ2-1 and V is TRBV29-1; 8 nucleotides align to TRBD2. The junction had 8 bases not matched to a gene; V was cut back by 3 bases and J by 7 bases. The germline gives CDR1 SQVTM, CDR2 ANQGSEA. This CDR3 has 14 amino acids.

The chain uses TRBV5-6 and TRBJ2-7; the match to TRBD1 covers 9 bases. The CDR3 consists of 16 residues. CDR1 is SGHDT, CDR2 YYEEEE, per germline. The ends lost 0 bases at V and 0 bases at J; junction bases unmatched: 4. In DNA, the CDR3 is TGTGCCAGCAGCTTGGGGCAGGACAGGGGCTCCTACGAGCAGTACTTC. Residues: CASSLGQDRGSYEQYF.

The chain carries TRBV29-1 and TRBJ1-3; 8 bases fit TRBD1. CDR1 SQVTM and CDR2 ANQGSEA come from the germline V gene. This CDR3 contains 13 residues. Trimming removed 6 bases from V and 4 bases from J; junction bases left unmatched: 5. The CDR3 here is CSVGQGLGNTIYF. CDR3 DNA sequence: TGCAGCGTCGGACAGGGTCTCGGAAACACCATATATTTT.

CDR3 sequence (DNA): TGTGCCAGCAGTGAAAGCGGGAGGGCGGGTCTGAGCACAGATACGCAGTATTTT. Amino acid sequence: CASSESGRAGLSTDTQYF. The chain combines TRBV9 with TRBJ2-3; the match to TRBD2 covers 10 bases. In germline, CDR1 is SGDLS, CDR2 YYNGEE. The CDR3 sequence is 18 residues long. Unmatched junction bases numbered 12, after V lost 5 bases and J lost 0 bases.